The 2 T cell receptor beta chains below all came from one sample that was sequenced in a study of cytomegalovirus exposure and HLA in healthy donors. The PCR ran on 60 Vbeta and 13 Jbeta primers. Generated by immunoSEQ multiplex PCR, the TCRdb table keeps only in-frame clones and is missing some. The sample table includes nearly 200,000 clones. Sequenced input: PBMCs. Receptors were obtained from a boy under 18 in good health and CMV-seronegative.

The J gene is TRBJ2-7, the V gene TRBV18, with 8 bases identical to TRBD2. The J segment lost 5 bases and the V segment lost 3 bases, leaving 6 bases of the junction unmatched. Germline lookup yields CDR1 KGHSH and CDR2 LQKENI. This CDR3 spans 14 amino acids. The CDR3, as DNA: TGTGCCAGCTCACCTCCTGCCGGGAGGGACGAGCAGTACTTC. This encodes CASSPPAGRDEQYF.

The V gene is TRBV7-2, the J gene TRBJ1-1; unclear D gene. The CDR3 loop spans 14 amino acids. Germline V gives CDR1 SGHTA, CDR2 FQGNSA. V shed 1 base and J shed 1 base, with 7 bases lying between them. The CDR3: CASSLVPRNTEAFF. CDR3 in DNA: TGTGCCAGCAGCTTAGTTCCTAGGAACACTGAAGCTTTCTTT.